These T cell receptor beta chains were read from a single sample in a study of cytomegalovirus exposure and HLA in healthy donors. The protocol was immunoSEQ multiplex PCR, while the TCRdb copy is restricted to in-frame clones and leaves out a portion. The sample shows 180,000 or so clones, 60% to 80% of them seen only once. Sample: PBMCs. These receptor sequences come from a man over 45 in good health and CMV-seropositive. CDR3s include the opening cysteine and the closing phenylalanine or tryptophan. A D gene is named only where the DNA matches it firmly. Clone size, where shown, is once, few, many, or a class for clones that have expanded.

J | D | size | V | CDR3 | DNA
TRBJ1-2 | TRBD1 | - | TRBV10-3 | CAISGTGGYGYTF | TGTGCCATCAGCGGGACAGGGGGCTATGGCTACACCTTC
TRBJ2-5 | TRBD1 | - | TRBV6-1 | CASSDVVGRGFQETQYF | TGTGCCAGCAGTGATGTGGTCGGCAGGGGGTTCCAAGAGACCCAGTACTTC
TRBJ1-1 | - | - | TRBV19 | CASSMVAGNTEAFF | TGTGCCAGTAGTATGGTGGCAGGGAACACTGAAGCTTTCTTT
TRBJ1-4 | TRBD1 | - | TRBV28 | CASSFLPTSGRGLEEKLFF | TGTGCCAGCAGTTTTCTCCCGACGTCCGGCAGGGGGCTGGAAGAAAAACTGTTTTTT
TRBJ2-7 | TRBD2 | - | TRBV28 | CASSFELAGGREQYF | TGTGCCAGCAGTTTCGAACTAGCGGGGGGGAGGGAGCAGTACTTC
TRBJ2-1 | - | - | TRBV11-1 | CASSLVGSRSYNEQFF | TGTGCCAGCAGCTTGGTGGGCAGTCGCTCCTACAATGAGCAGTTCTTC
TRBJ1-1 | - | - | TRBV5-1 | CASSSGTQNTEAFF | TGCGCCAGCAGCTCCGGGACTCAAAACACTGAAGCTTTCTTT
TRBJ2-1 | TRBD2 | - | TRBV13 | CASSPGGPGNSYNEQFF | TGTGCCAGCAGCCCGGGAGGTCCGGGGAACTCCTACAATGAGCAGTTCTTC
TRBJ2-7 | TRBD1 | - | TRBV6-6 | CASRSPDRGQTYEQYF | TGTGCCAGCAGATCACCGGACAGGGGGCAAACCTACGAGCAGTACTTC
TRBJ1-2 | TRBD1 | - | TRBV5-1 | CASSSRIPKAGGANYGYTF | TGCGCCAGCAGCTCACGAATACCAAAGGCAGGGGGCGCAAACTATGGCTACACCTTC
TRBJ2-7 | TRBD1 | - | TRBV2 | CASSRSGTGTYEQYF | TGTGCCAGCAGTCGTTCCGGGACAGGTACCTACGAGCAGTACTTC
TRBJ2-7 | TRBD1 | few | TRBV15 | CATSERTGGLDEQYF | TGTGCCACCAGCGAGCGGACAGGGGGCTTAGATGAGCAGTACTTC
TRBJ2-5 | TRBD1 | - | TRBV27 | CASSLGTGPQETQYF | TGTGCCAGCAGTCTTGGGACAGGACCCCAAGAGACCCAGTACTTC
TRBJ1-6 | - | - | TRBV14 | CASSQGQYNSPLHF | TGTGCCAGCAGCCAAGGGCAGTATAATTCACCCCTCCACTTT
TRBJ1-5 | - | - | TRBV28 | CASKSLGGPNQPQHF | TGTGCCAGCAAGTCTCTCGGGGGTCCCAATCAGCCCCAGCATTTT
TRBJ2-7 | - | - | TRBV7-3 | CASSSYTTEEQYF | TGTGCCAGCAGCTCTTACACCACAGAGGAGCAGTACTTC
TRBJ2-5 | TRBD2 | - | TRBV5-1 | CASRTGTSGGEETQYF | TGCGCCAGCAGAACGGGGACTAGCGGAGGGGAAGAGACCCAGTACTTC
TRBJ2-7 | TRBD1 | - | TRBV28 | CASTLPTGQSDEQYF | TGTGCCAGCACCTTACCAACGGGACAGAGTGACGAGCAGTACTTC